One and the same sample provided the 21 T cell receptor beta chains below, sequenced in a study of cytomegalovirus exposure and HLA in healthy donors. The PCR ran on 60 Vbeta and 13 Jbeta primers. Generated by immunoSEQ multiplex PCR, the TCRdb table keeps only in-frame clones and is missing some. The repertoire holds 150,000 to 200,000 clones, with more than 70% as singletons. The sequencing input was PBMCs. These receptors came from a woman in her forties in good health and CMV-seronegative.

The chain carries TRBV5-4 and TRBJ2-7, with D unclear. This CDR3 spans 14 amino acids. V lost 4 bases, J lost 0 bases, and 11 bases lay in between. CDR1 is SGHNT and CDR2 is YYREEE in the germline V gene (reference sequence). The CDR3 DNA is TGTGCCAGCAGCCGCATCGGGTCCTCCTACGAGCAGTACTTC. Amino acid sequence: CASSRIGSSYEQYF.

This chain links TRBV11-3 with TRBJ2-1; 11 bases are shared with TRBD2. Germline CDR1 SGHNT, CDR2 YENEEA. J gave up 0 bases and V 0 bases, and 10 bases lay outside the gene matches. This CDR3 comprises 20 residues. The CDR3 nucleotides read TGTGCCAGCAGCTTAGACCTAGCGGGAGGCATCTTTAGCTCCTACAATGAGCAGTTCTTC. Translated: CASSLDLAGGIFSSYNEQFF.

The chain joins TRBV6-1 to TRBJ2-3; 8 bases line up with TRBD1. Per the germline V gene, CDR1 is MNHNS and CDR2 is SASEGT. The CDR3 is 14 amino acids. V trimming: 7 bases; J trimming: 7 bases; junction bases outside the gene matches: 10. As DNA, the CDR3 is TGTGCCAGCACATCCGGCGCAGGGGGCAATACGCAGTATTTT. Translation: CASTSGAGGNTQYF.

V and J are TRBV7-2 and TRBJ2-1, with 7 bases aligning to TRBD1. V was clipped by 1 base and J by 4 bases; unmatched bases: 4. This CDR3 is built from 15 residues. Germline CDR1 reads SGHTA; CDR2 reads FQGNSA. CDR3 residues: CASSLVGTEYNEQFF. In nucleotides, the CDR3 is TGTGCCAGCAGCTTAGTTGGGACAGAGTACAATGAGCAGTTCTTC.

J is TRBJ1-1 and V is TRBV5-1; 7 nucleotides align to TRBD1. The germline CDR1 and CDR2 sequences are SGHRS and YFSETQ. This CDR3 spans 15 amino acids. Losses at the gene ends were 5 bases for V and 5 bases for J; bases not matched to a gene: 12. Written as DNA, the CDR3 is TGCGCCAGCAGTGCGAACAGGGGATGGGGGACTGAAGCTTTCTTT. It codes for CASSANRGWGTEAFF.

CDR3 region: CASSHYASTDTQYF. CDR3 in DNA: TGTGCCAGTAGCCACTATGCTAGCACAGATACGCAGTATTTT. The chain joins TRBV19 to TRBJ2-3; D remains unclear. V was trimmed by 6 bases and J by 0 bases, leaving 10 bases between them. The length of the CDR3 is 14 residues. CDR1 is LNHDA, CDR2 SQIVND, per germline (reference sequence).

The CDR3 DNA follows: TGTGCCAGCAGCTTAGCAGAGGGTACGCAGTATTTT. It yields the protein CASSLAEGTQYF. The rearrangement links TRBV11-2 to TRBJ2-3; perhaps TRBD2 as D (5 bases). Germline V CDR1 and CDR2: SGHAT, FQNNGV. The V end was cut by 1 base, the J end by 8 bases, with 7 bases between. The CDR3 spans 12 residues.

The table lists this clone with a few counts. The chain couples TRBV27 to TRBJ2-3; 15 bases align to TRBD2. Germline CDR1 MNHEY, CDR2 SMNVEV (reference sequence). The CDR3 extends over 20 amino acids. J lost 5 bases, V lost 5 bases, and 17 bases had no gene match. CDR3 in DNA: TGTGCCAGCAGTCAACGTCCCGGGACTAGCGGGAGGCCTCTCGGAGATACGCAGTATTTT. Amino acid sequence: CASSQRPGTSGRPLGDTQYF.

The table lists this clone with a few counts. The chain links TRBV19 to TRBJ1-5, with 7 positions matching TRBD1. The germline gives CDR1 LNHDA, CDR2 SQIVND (reference sequence). The CDR3 extends over 15 amino acids. J gave up 3 bases and V 4 bases, and 6 bases lay outside the gene matches. The chain's CDR3 is CASSRQGPYNQPQHF. Written as DNA, the CDR3 is TGTGCCAGTAGTAGACAGGGACCTTACAATCAGCCCCAGCATTTT. The whole variable domain, filled in from reference TRBV19 and TRBJ1-5, reads DGGITQSPKYLFRKEGQNVTLSCEQNLNHDAMYWYRQDPGQGLRLIYYSQIVNDFQKGDIAEGYSVSREKKESFPLTVTSAQKNPTAFYLCASSRQGPYNQPQHFGDGTRLSIL.

The chain employs TRBV7-9 and TRBJ1-5, with D perhaps TRBD1 (6 bases). The germline CDR1 and CDR2 sequences are SEHNR and FQNEAQ (reference sequence). V was clipped by 5 bases and J by 1 base, with 18 bases between them. The CDR3 contains 17 residues. CDR3 amino acids: CASSPIGGESSNQPQHF. The CDR3 nucleotides read TGTGCCAGCAGCCCCATAGGGGGGGAATCGAGCAATCAGCCCCAGCATTTT.

This chain connects TRBV6-1 to TRBJ2-5; weak D call: TRBD2 (5 bases). Germline V gene data show CDR1 as MNHNS and CDR2 as SASEGT. The CDR3 totals 10 residues. V lost 7 bases to trimming and J lost 8 bases, with 8 bases between them. The CDR3 region has the DNA TGTGCCAGCAAGGAGGTAACCCAGTACTTC. Translation gives CASKEVTQYF.

This clone was recorded many times. J is TRBJ2-2 and V is TRBV19; TRBD1 aligns across 7 bases. CDR3 size: 16 residues. The V and J ends lost 5 bases and 2 bases, in that order; junction bases with no gene match: 8. From germline, CDR1 is LNHDA and CDR2 SQIVND (reference sequence). The CDR3 protein is CASSARTGPNTGELFF. The CDR3 DNA is TGTGCCAGTAGTGCCCGGACAGGACCTAACACCGGGGAGCTGTTTTTT.

J is TRBJ1-4 and V is TRBV27, with 9 bases lining up with TRBD1. The CDR3 sequence is 14 residues long. The V segment lost 2 bases and the J segment 6 bases; nucleotides outside the gene matches: 1. CDR1 and CDR2 from the germline V gene are MNHEY and SMNVEV (reference sequence). CDR3 coding DNA: TGTGCCAGCAGTTTACGGGACAGGGATGAAAAACTGTTTTTT. Translation: CASSLRDRDEKLFF.

Regarding this clone: Germline is not matched at one junction end, which may reflect a read error. The CDR3 sequence: CTSSVAGQGTEAFF. In DNA, the CDR3 is TGTACCAGCAGCGTAGCTGGGCAGGGGACTGAAGCTTTCTTT. The V and J genes are TRBV9 and TRBJ1-1, with D perhaps TRBD1 (6 bases). From germline, CDR1 is SGDLS and CDR2 YYNGEE. The length of the CDR3 is 14 residues.

The J gene is TRBJ1-6, the V gene TRBV9, with D perhaps TRBD1 (6 bases). The CDR3 has 18 amino acids. V lost 5 bases to trimming and J lost 0 bases, with 18 bases between them. CDR1 is SGDLS and CDR2 is YYNGEE in the germline V gene. CDR3 DNA: TGTGCCAGCAGAGGGACACTGCGTCTGTGCTCCTATAATTCACCCCTCCACTTT. As protein: CASRGTLRLCSYNSPLHF.

The J gene is TRBJ2-1, the V gene TRBV7-7; 14 bases match TRBD2. J lost 7 bases, V lost 5 bases, and 4 bases had no gene match. This CDR3 region has 15 residues. Germline CDR1 SSHAT, CDR2 FNYEAQ (reference sequence). The CDR3 region has the DNA TGTGCCAGCAGCCCGGGACTAGCGGGAGTAAATGAGCAGTTCTTC. This codes for CASSPGLAGVNEQFF.

J is TRBJ1-2 and V is TRBV29-1; weak D call: TRBD1 (5 bases). V lost 8 bases and J lost 4, with 17 bases in between. The length of the CDR3 is 13 residues. CDR1 and CDR2 (germline): SQVTM, ANQGSEA. CDR3 in DNA: TGCAGCATCGCCGACAGAACTATCTATGGCTACACCTTC. Translating gives CSIADRTIYGYTF.

V usage is TRBV29-1 and J usage is TRBJ1-2, with 9 bases fitting TRBD1. CDR3 length: 13 residues. In germline, CDR1 is SQVTM, CDR2 ANQGSEA. V lost 2 bases to trimming and J lost 8 bases; unmatched junction nucleotides: 6. DNA for the CDR3: TGCAGCGTTGAAAAACAGGGGGCCAGCGGCTACACCTTC. Translating gives CSVEKQGASGYTF.

V gene TRBV28 combines with J gene TRBJ2-4, with a possible D match to TRBD1 (7 bases). V shed 5 bases and J shed 4 bases, with 18 bases lying between them. CDR3 length equals 16 residues. Germline V lookup: CDR1 MDHEN, CDR2 SYDVKM. The chain's CDR3 is CASSLIAGQSKNIQYF. The CDR3, as DNA: TGTGCCAGCAGTCTTATCGCGGGACAGAGTAAAAACATTCAGTACTTC.

This clone has a single count. The genes are TRBV6-1 and TRBJ2-2; D might be TRBD1 (5 bases). The CDR3 has 14 amino acids. Germline V CDR1 and CDR2: MNHNS, SASEGT. V shed 4 bases and J shed 6 bases, with 12 bases lying between them. CDR3 sequence: CASSGGRVAGELFF. CDR3 bases: TGTGCCAGCAGTGGCGGCAGGGTGGCCGGGGAGCTGTTTTTT.

This clone was detected only once. V usage is TRBV11-2 and J usage is TRBJ2-1, with 7 positions matching TRBD2. Germline V gene sequence: CDR1 SGHAT, CDR2 FQNNGV. V shed 5 bases, J shed 6 bases, and the junction held 4 bases outside the gene matches. The CDR3 length is 13 residues. In DNA form, the CDR3 reads TGTGCCAGCAGCGGGGCGGGGGTCAATGAGCAGTTCTTC. This encodes CASSGAGVNEQFF.